This record looks at one T cell receptor delta chain sequence and its context. This entry belongs to a study of gamma-delta T cells after stem cell transplantation. Germline V gene sequence: CDR1 TSWWSYY, CDR2 QGS. J gave up 4 bases and V 1 base, and 27 bases lay outside the gene matches. The CDR3 totals 22 residues. TCRdb redid the clone calls on the RT-PCR reads with CATT. The repertoire has around 2,700 delta-chain clones, 20% to 25% of them found once; the top ten carry 25% to 30%. The rearrangement links TRDV1 to TRDJ1; 7 nucleotides match TRDD3. This TCR came from a human donor. It is not recorded whose cells these are; they may come from a transplant donor. Sequences were obtained from gamma-delta T cells. In DNA, the CDR3 is TGTGCTCTTGGGGAACGATCGTACGGACTGGGGATCCCAACCGGAGGTATCGATAAACTCATCTTT. Translating gives CALGERSYGLGIPTGGIDKLIF.